This T cell receptor beta chain came from a study of blood T cells in healthy people across ages. This clonotype was recorded a few times. This CDR3 spans 16 amino acids. V gave up 7 bases and J gave up 3 bases; unmatched junction bases: 13. Germline V gene data show CDR1 as KGHDR and CDR2 as SFDVKD. A second roughly 6 to 12 cycle PCR used barcoded and J-beta primers. TCRdb itself ran the 5' RACE reads through MiXCR, one entry per CDR3 protein. Among some 700,000 distinct CDR3 sequences listed, roughly 47% were seen once. The source of this sequence is a woman aged 55-69 years in good health. This chain connects TRBV24-1 to TRBJ1-2; 7 positions agree with TRBD1. Sequenced: blood. The CDR3 DNA reads as TGTGCCACCAGCACCGACCCACAGGGGAGGCACTATGGCTACACCTTC. Its translation is CATSTDPQGRHYGYTF.